Shown below are 28 T cell receptor beta chains from a single sample sequenced in a study of CD4+ T cells in melanoma. Here immunoSEQ multiplex PCR was the method, and the copy in TCRdb shows in-frame clones only, minus some. Among roughly 150,000 clones, about nine tenths were seen once, and the ten largest hold more than 1.5%. The receptors stem from a human donor with melanoma.

This chain joins TRBV11-2 and TRBJ1-1; D is possibly TRBD1 (5 bases). Germline CDR1 is SGHAT and CDR2 is FQNNGV. The germline V and J ends were trimmed by 5 bases and 4 bases, with 14 bases remaining between them. The CDR3 is made up of 14 amino acids. The CDR3 DNA reads TGTGCCAGCAGCCCAAGGAAGGGGAGCACTGAAGCTTTCTTT. This codes for CASSPRKGSTEAFF. The whole variable domain, remainder taken from reference TRBV11-2 and TRBJ1-1, is EAGVAQSPRYKIIEKRQSVAFWCNPISGHATLYWYQQILGQGPKLLIQFQNNGVVDDSQLPKDRFSAERLKGVDSTLKIQPAKLEDSAVYLCASSPRKGSTEAFFGQGTRLTVV.

J is TRBJ1-2 and V is TRBV2; 7 bases align to TRBD1. V was clipped by 9 bases and J by 11 bases; unmatched bases: 15. The CDR3 contains 13 residues. CDR1 is SNHLY, CDR2 FYNNEI, per germline. The CDR3: CARRDRVDLFYTF. Written as DNA, the CDR3 is TGTGCCAGACGCGACAGGGTTGATTTGTTTTACACCTTC. Full variable domain (rest looked up from reference TRBV2 and TRBJ1-2): EPEVTQTPSHQVTQMGQEVILRCVPISNHLYFYWYRQILGQKVEFLVSFYNNEISEKSEIFDDQFSVERPDGSNFTLKIRSTKLEDSAMYFCARRDRVDLFYTFGSGTRLTVV.

The rearrangement joins TRBV6-4 to TRBJ2-3, with D hard to call. The V and J ends lost 4 bases and 1 base respectively, with 12 bases between them. The length of the CDR3 is 15 residues. Germline CDR1 MRHNA, CDR2 SNTAGT. In nucleotides, the CDR3 is TGTGCCAGCAGTGCGTCATTTATGGGCACAGATACGCAGTATTTT. Translation: CASSASFMGTDTQYF.

This rearrangement joins TRBV5-4 to TRBJ2-7; 8 bases are a match to TRBD1. Trimming at V came to 4 bases and at J to 7 bases, leaving 10 bases not matched to a gene. Germline values: CDR1 SGHNT, CDR2 YYREEE (reference sequence). This CDR3 spans 14 amino acids. CDR3 loop: CASSQQGQAGEQYF. The CDR3 nucleotides read TGTGCCAGCAGCCAACAGGGACAGGCAGGAGAGCAGTACTTC.

The chain recombines TRBV6-1 with TRBJ2-7; 9 nucleotides agree with TRBD2. Germline assignment: CDR1 MNHNS and CDR2 SASEGT. CDR3 length: 13 residues. The V gene end was trimmed by 6 bases and the J gene end by 5 bases; junction bases not matched to a gene: 5. CDR3 in DNA: TGTGCCAGCAGATGGGCTAGCGGGGACGAGCAGTACTTC. It is translated as CASRWASGDEQYF.

This chain connects TRBV5-4 to TRBJ2-5; D is uncertain. Germline CDR1 and CDR2: SGHNT and YYREEE (reference sequence). The V and J ends lost 0 bases and 2 bases respectively, with 11 bases between them. This CDR3 has 15 amino acids. DNA for the CDR3: TGTGCCAGCAGCTTGGTGCGTAGTTCGCAAGAGACCCAGTACTTC. It codes for CASSLVRSSQETQYF. The full variable domain, completed using reference TRBV5-4 and TRBJ2-5, is ETGVTQSPTHLIKTRGQQVTLRCSSQSGHNTVSWYQQALGQGPQFIFQYYREEENGRGNFPPRFSGLQFPNYSSELNVNALELDDSALYLCASSLVRSSQETQYFGPGTRLLVL.

The V call is TRBV4-1, the J call TRBJ2-7, with a weak D call TRBD1 (6 bases). CDR1 is MGHRA and CDR2 is YSYEKL in the germline V gene. The CDR3 consists of 18 residues. V was clipped by 0 bases and J by 3 bases, with 21 bases between them. CDR3 coding DNA: TGCGCCAGCAGCCAAGAAGCCGGCAGGGGTGCGACCCTCTACGAGCAGTACTTC. Amino acid sequence: CASSQEAGRGATLYEQYF.

The chain is built from TRBV6-6 and TRBJ2-1; no clear D gene. The CDR3 has 13 amino acids. V lost 6 bases and J lost 1, with 7 bases in between. CDR1 and CDR2 (germline): MNHNY, SVGAGI (reference sequence). The CDR3 DNA reads TGTGCCAGCAGGAGTCTGTCCTACAATGAGCAGTTCTTC. Residues: CASRSLSYNEQFF.

As to this clone: Other nucleotide sequences from this sample produce the same CDR3. The rearrangement uses TRBV6-1 and TRBJ1-2, with no clear D. V was pared by 1 base and J by 3 bases, with 6 bases between. Germline V gene sequence: CDR1 MNHNS, CDR2 SASEGT. The CDR3 totals 13 residues. CDR3 loop: CASSEGLDYGYTF. DNA for the CDR3: TGTGCCAGCAGTGAAGGATTAGACTATGGCTACACCTTC.

The rearrangement uses TRBV5-4 and TRBJ2-6; TRBD1 aligns across 11 bases. Germline values: CDR1 SGHNT, CDR2 YYREEE (reference sequence). The trim removed 7 bases at V and 0 bases at J, leaving 3 bases unmatched. The CDR3 sequence is 16 residues long. This CDR3 reads CASQGQGGSGANVLTF. In DNA, the CDR3 is TGTGCCAGCCAGGGACAGGGGGGCTCTGGGGCCAACGTCCTGACTTTC.

The CDR3, as DNA: TGCGCCAGCAGCCCAGGTGGCGCCGGCTACACCTTC. The encoded protein is CASSPGGAGYTF. The chain recombines TRBV5-1 with TRBJ1-2; D call uncertain. V lost 4 bases to trimming and J lost 8 bases, with 12 bases between them. From germline, CDR1 is SGHRS and CDR2 YFSETQ. The CDR3 contains 12 residues.

The chain joins TRBV30 to TRBJ2-7; 7 nucleotides agree with TRBD1. The CDR3 has 14 amino acids. Germline V gives CDR1 GTSNPN, CDR2 SVGIG (reference sequence). Trimming cost V 2 bases and J 4 bases; bases outside gene matches: 8. For the CDR3, the DNA is TGTGCCTGGAGTAGGGGGCTTACTCGATACGAGCAGTACTTC. Its protein product is CAWSRGLTRYEQYF.

V and J are TRBV6-1 and TRBJ1-4, with D hard to call. The CDR3 extends over 15 amino acids. The ends were cut back, 6 bases at V and 0 bases at J, with 11 bases in the middle. Per germline, CDR1 MNHNS and CDR2 SASEGT. CDR3 residues: CASRGGDATNEKLFF. In DNA form, the CDR3 reads TGTGCCAGCAGGGGTGGGGATGCAACTAATGAAAAACTGTTTTTT.

The chain carries TRBV5-1 and TRBJ2-7; D unresolved. The CDR3 covers 14 residues. The germline V gene encodes CDR1 SGHRS and CDR2 YFSETQ. V was cut by 0 bases and J by 2 bases, with 9 bases left in between. The CDR3 region has the DNA TGCGCCAGCAGCTTGGCAGGATCGGCCTACGAGCAGTACTTC. Translating it yields CASSLAGSAYEQYF.

This clone was counted between two and nine times. This chain connects TRBV11-2 to TRBJ1-3; perhaps TRBD1 as D (5 bases). CDR1 SGHAT and CDR2 FQNNGV come from the germline V gene. The CDR3 is made up of 16 amino acids. Trimming took off 5 bases at V and 0 bases at J, with 14 bases between the two ends. CDR3 sequence reads: CASSARPGLSGNTIYF. The CDR3 DNA reads as TGTGCCAGCAGCGCCAGACCGGGGCTCTCTGGAAACACCATATATTTT.

The chain carries TRBV2 and TRBJ1-1; unclear D gene. Germline V gene sequence: CDR1 SNHLY, CDR2 FYNNEI. CDR3 length: 15 residues. V was clipped by 2 bases and J by 5 bases, with 15 bases between them. Here the CDR3 DNA reads TGTGCCAGCAGTGAACTAGAACGGGAATGGACTGAAGCTTTCTTT. The encoded protein is CASSELEREWTEAFF. Based on the CDR3 plus reference TRBV2 and TRBJ1-1, the full variable domain is EPEVTQTPSHQVTQMGQEVILRCVPISNHLYFYWYRQILGQKVEFLVSFYNNEISEKSEIFDDQFSVERPDGSNFTLKIRSTKLEDSAMYFCASSELEREWTEAFFGQGTRLTVV.

The chain combines TRBV7-3 with TRBJ1-1; maybe TRBD1 (5 bases). The germline gives CDR1 SGHTA, CDR2 FQGTGA. This CDR3 has 13 amino acids. V was shortened by 8 bases and J by 8 bases, with 18 bases between the two germline ends. The CDR3 nucleotides read TGTGCCAGCTCCAGTCGGGGCGCGTCAGAAGCTTTCTTT. This translates into CASSSRGASEAFF.

The CDR3 sequence is CASSPTSGGANTGELFF. CDR3 nucleotide sequence: TGTGCCAGCAGTCCCACTAGCGGGGGGGCGAACACCGGGGAGCTGTTTTTT. V usage is TRBV2 and J usage is TRBJ2-2; 13 bases are shared with TRBD2. Germline V lookup: CDR1 SNHLY, CDR2 FYNNEI. V trimming: 5 bases; J trimming: 0 bases; junction bases outside the gene matches: 3. The length of the CDR3 is 17 residues.

This chain uses TRBV5-1 with TRBJ2-1; 9 bases map to TRBD1. CDR1 SGHRS and CDR2 YFSETQ come from the germline V gene. V shed 4 bases and J 8 bases; nucleotides not matched to a gene: 10. This CDR3 contains 15 residues. The CDR3 DNA follows: TGCGCCAGCAGCATAACGGGACAGGGATACGATGAGCAGTTCTTC. This encodes CASSITGQGYDEQFF.

V is TRBV5-1 and J is TRBJ2-7; 10 bases are shared with TRBD2. V shed 4 bases and J 2 bases; nucleotides not matched to a gene: 3. Germline V CDR1 and CDR2: SGHRS, YFSETQ. This CDR3 contains 14 residues. The CDR3 DNA is TGCGCCAGCAGCAGGACTAGCGGACCCTACGAGCAGTACTTC. Its protein product is CASSRTSGPYEQYF.

This clone has a single count. The junction does not match germline at one end; this may be a read error. CDR3 loop: CASSLPARGTGELFF. The DNA for the CDR3 is TGTGCTAGCAGCTTGCCCGCGAGGGGCACCGGGGAGCTGTTTTTT. The J gene is TRBJ2-2, the V gene TRBV7-7; D assignment may be TRBD1 or TRBD2 (5 bases each). The CDR3 is made up of 15 amino acids. CDR1 is SSHAT and CDR2 is FNYEAQ in the germline V gene (reference sequence).

The chain is built from TRBV6-1 and TRBJ1-2; D not certain. V was shortened by 2 bases and J by 2 bases, with 6 bases between the two germline ends. CDR1 and CDR2 from the germline V gene are MNHNS and SASEGT. This CDR3 is built from 13 residues. The CDR3 nucleotides are TGTGCCAGCAGTGAAAGGGTCAACTATGGCTACACCTTC. This encodes CASSERVNYGYTF.

The V and J genes are TRBV28 and TRBJ1-2, with 10 bases matching TRBD1. J was trimmed by 2 bases and V by 10 bases; bases with no gene match: 10. The CDR3 contains 15 residues. Germline V gene sequence: CDR1 MDHEN, CDR2 SYDVKM. CDR3 DNA: TGTGCCATACCGAATCGACAGGGGGCAAACTATGGCTACACCTTC. As protein: CAIPNRQGANYGYTF.

The chain couples TRBV18 to TRBJ1-1, with 8 bases aligning to TRBD1. After removal of 4 bases from V and 4 bases from J, the junction contained 5 bases not matched to a gene. Germline CDR1 KGHSH, CDR2 LQKENI. The length of the CDR3 is 14 residues. This chain's CDR3 is CASSLGQGGTEAFF. In DNA, the CDR3 is TGTGCCAGCTCACTAGGACAGGGTGGCACTGAAGCTTTCTTT. Supplemented by reference TRBV18 and TRBJ1-1, the full variable domain reads NAGVMQNPRHLVRRRGQEARLRCSPMKGHSHVYWYRQLPEEGLKFMVYLQKENIIDESGMPKERFSAEFPKEGPSILRIQQVVRGDSAAYFCASSLGQGGTEAFFGQGTRLTVV.

This chain connects TRBV18 to TRBJ1-1, with D maybe TRBD1 (6 bases). Germline V gives CDR1 KGHSH, CDR2 LQKENI. CDR3 length: 15 amino acids. V was clipped by 1 base and J by 7 bases, with 16 bases between them. The CDR3 loop reads CASSPQGVGAGEAFF. CDR3 DNA sequence: TGTGCCAGCTCACCACAGGGGGTCGGGGCGGGTGAAGCTTTCTTT.

This chain uses TRBV12-5 with TRBJ1-1; TRBD1 matches at 7 bases. This CDR3 spans 16 amino acids. Germline V gives CDR1 LGHNT, CDR2 FRNRAP. Trimming took 3 bases from V and 2 from J; bases not matched to a gene: 9. The CDR3 is CASGLEGGRANTEAFF. The CDR3 DNA follows: TGTGCTAGTGGTTTAGAAGGGGGCAGGGCTAACACTGAAGCTTTCTTT.

The rearrangement uses TRBV2 and TRBJ1-1; TRBD1 matches at 7 bases. Germline V lookup: CDR1 SNHLY, CDR2 FYNNEI. Unmatched junction bases numbered 2, after V lost 0 bases and J lost 4 bases. This CDR3 region has 14 residues. The DNA for the CDR3 is TGTGCCAGCAGTGAAGCGGGACAGATCACTGAAGCTTTCTTT. Protein: CASSEAGQITEAFF.

J is TRBJ2-5 and V is TRBV19; D not certain. The CDR3 has 14 residues. Trimming took off 4 bases at V and 1 base at J, with 10 bases between the two ends. CDR1 and CDR2 (germline): LNHDA, SQIVND (reference sequence). The CDR3: CASSSSWGQETQYF. The CDR3 DNA reads TGTGCCAGTAGTAGTTCTTGGGGCCAAGAGACCCAGTACTTC.